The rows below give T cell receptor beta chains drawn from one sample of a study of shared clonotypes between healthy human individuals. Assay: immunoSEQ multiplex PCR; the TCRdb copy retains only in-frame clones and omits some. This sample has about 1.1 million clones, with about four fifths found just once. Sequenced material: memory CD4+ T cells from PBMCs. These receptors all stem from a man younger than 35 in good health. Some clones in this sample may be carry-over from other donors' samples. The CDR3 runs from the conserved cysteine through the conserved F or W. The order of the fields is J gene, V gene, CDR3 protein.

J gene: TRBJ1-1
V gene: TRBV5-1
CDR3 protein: CASSLAWQGNTEAFF

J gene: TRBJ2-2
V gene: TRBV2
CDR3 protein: CASRGVVANTGELFF

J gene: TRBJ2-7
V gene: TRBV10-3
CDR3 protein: CAIRGTGAYEQYF

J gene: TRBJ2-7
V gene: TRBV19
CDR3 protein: CASSMGQLSSYEQYF

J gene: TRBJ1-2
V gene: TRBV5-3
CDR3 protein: CAGCRAYGYTF

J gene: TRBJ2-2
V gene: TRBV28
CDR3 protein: CASSSPRDFEASSGELFF

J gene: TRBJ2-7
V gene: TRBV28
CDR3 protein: CASSLVVGLAASYEQYF

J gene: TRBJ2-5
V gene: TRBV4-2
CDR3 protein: CASSQETGGIQETQYF

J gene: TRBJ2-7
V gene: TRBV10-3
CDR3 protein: CAISVLREGEQYF

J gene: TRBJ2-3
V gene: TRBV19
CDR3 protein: CASSIVGGDTDTQYF